The clone carrying this T cell receptor (beta chain) was seen many times. Each CDR3 protein gets one entry after TCRdb re-called the 5' RACE reads with MiXCR. The sample holds more than 200,000 distinct CDR3 sequences; roughly 3.5% are singletons and the top ten take 15% to 20%. CDR3 length equals 15 residues. The junction had 13 bases not matched to a gene; V was cut back by 11 bases and J by 6 bases. Looked up from germline, CDR1 is ENHRY and CDR2 is SYGVKD. The data derive from a study of T cells after yellow fever vaccination. Study at large: For low cell numbers, libraries were made with SMART-Seq v4 Ultra Low Input.

The chain has TRBV10-3 and TRBJ2-1, with TRBD2 identical over 10 bases. The sequencing here drew on PBMCs, taken 15 days after the yellow fever booster vaccination. The TCR was taken from a man aged 18-30 years who received the YFV17D yellow fever vaccine. The CDR3 loop is CAAKSLAGALNEQFF. In DNA, the CDR3 is TGTGCCGCTAAGTCGCTAGCGGGGGCGCTCAATGAGCAGTTCTTC.